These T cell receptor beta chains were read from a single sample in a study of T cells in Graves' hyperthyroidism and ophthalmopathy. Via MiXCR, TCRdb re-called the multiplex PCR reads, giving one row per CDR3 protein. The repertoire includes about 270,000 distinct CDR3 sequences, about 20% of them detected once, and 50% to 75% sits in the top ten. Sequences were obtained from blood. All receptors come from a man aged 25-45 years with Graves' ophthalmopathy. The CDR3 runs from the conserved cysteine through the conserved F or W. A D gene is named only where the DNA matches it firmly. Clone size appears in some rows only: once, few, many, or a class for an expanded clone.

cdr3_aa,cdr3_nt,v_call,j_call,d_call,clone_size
CSAREAASVGNEQFF,TGCAGTGCTAGAGAAGCGGCTAGCGTGGGGAATGAGCAGTTCTTC,TRBV20-1,TRBJ2-1,.,many
CASRQTGGGNTIYF,TGTGCCAGCAGACAGACAGGGGGTGGAAACACCATATATTTT,TRBV6-1,TRBJ1-3,TRBD1,.
CASTAGGPLGYTF,TGCGCCAGCACAGCGGGGGGCCCTCTTGGCTACACCTTC,TRBV4-1,TRBJ1-2,.,.
CASSALPAGETQYF,TGTGCCAGCAGCGCACTCCCGGCGGGGGAGACCCAGTACTTC,TRBV9,TRBJ2-5,.,.
CASSLLQRRGLKLNTEAFF,TGTGCCAGCAGTCTATTACAGCGCAGGGGGCTGAAATTGAACACTGAAGCTTTCTTT,TRBV6-1,TRBJ1-1,TRBD1,few
CASSLNLQDTEAFF,TGTGCCAGCAGCTTAAATTTGCAGGACACTGAAGCTTTCTTT,TRBV11-3,TRBJ1-1,.,.
CASKQGQGGKGYTF,TGTGCCAGCAAACAGGGACAGGGAGGAAAAGGCTACACCTTC,TRBV28,TRBJ1-2,TRBD1,many
CASSYPPGQRSKSHTF,TGTGCCAGCAGCTACCCCCCGGGACAGCGTTCCAAGAGCCACACCTTC,TRBV11-2,TRBJ1-2,TRBD1,.
CASSGWSEQFF,TGTGCCAGTTCAGGGTGGAGTGAGCAGTTCTTC,TRBV28,TRBJ2-1,.,few
CASSEMVSYEQYF,TGCGCCAGCAGCGAGATGGTCTCCTACGAGCAGTACTTC,TRBV5-1,TRBJ2-7,.,.
CASSLREVLYRAFF,TGTGCCAGCAGCCTACGGGAGGTCCTGTATCGAGCTTTCTTT,TRBV7-9,TRBJ1-1,.,few
CASSHSPGGTPQYF,TGTGCCAGCAGTCACAGTCCAGGCGGGACCCCGCAGTACTTC,TRBV12-3/TRBV12-4,TRBJ2-7,.,many
CASSRQGATYEQYF,TGTGCCAGCAGTAGACAGGGGGCCACCTACGAGCAGTACTTC,TRBV12-3/TRBV12-4,TRBJ2-7,TRBD1,many
CASSDRGILYEQYF,TGTGCCAGCAGTGACAGGGGAATACTCTACGAGCAGTACTTC,TRBV6-1,TRBJ2-7,.,many
CASSPRTGPGVGIQYF,TGTGCCAGCTCACCTAGAACCGGGCCAGGGGTCGGCATTCAGTACTTC,TRBV18,TRBJ2-4,.,once
CAGEAGEQYF,TGTGCCGGCGAAGCGGGGGAGCAGTACTTC,TRBV27,TRBJ2-7,TRBD2,.
CATTGTSGRGDTQYF,TGTGCCACCACTGGGACTAGCGGGAGAGGAGATACGCAGTATTTT,TRBV24-1,TRBJ2-3,TRBD2,.
CASSSGLAAYNEQFF,TGTGCCAGCAGTTCGGGACTAGCGGCTTACAATGAGCAGTTCTTC,TRBV7-6,TRBJ2-1,TRBD2,few
CASSQGEQYF,TGTGCCAGCAGTCAGGGGGAGCAGTACTTC,TRBV28,TRBJ2-7,.,.
CASSESQSSGNTIYF,TGTGCCAGCAGTGAAAGTCAGAGCTCTGGAAACACCATATATTTT,TRBV6-1,TRBJ1-3,.,.
CSVFGGHGYTF,TGCAGCGTCTTCGGGGGCCATGGCTACACCTTC,TRBV29-1,TRBJ1-2,.,few
CASSLANSYEQYF,TGTGCCAGCAGCTTAGCCAACTCCTACGAGCAGTACTTC,TRBV11-3,TRBJ2-7,.,many
CASSPNRGTDTQYF,TGTGCCAGCAGCCCGAATAGGGGCACAGATACGCAGTATTTT,TRBV5-5,TRBJ2-3,.,few
CAISRVFRGRENEQFF,TGTGCCATCAGCCGGGTTTTCCGCGGGAGGGAAAATGAGCAGTTCTTC,TRBV10-3,TRBJ2-1,TRBD2,.
CSAGERATNEQFF,TGCAGCGCGGGGGAACGGGCTACTAATGAGCAGTTCTTC,TRBV29-1,TRBJ2-1,.,few
CASSLPRTSGNSYEQYF,TGTGCCAGCAGCTTACCTCGTACTAGCGGGAACTCCTACGAGCAGTACTTC,TRBV7-9,TRBJ2-7,TRBD2,.
CASSFTGDRDTQYF,TGTGCCAGCAGTTTCACGGGAGACCGCGATACGCAGTATTTT,TRBV28,TRBJ2-3,.,many
CASSHPWGGEQFF,TGTGCCAGCAGCCACCCGTGGGGGGGTGAGCAGTTCTTC,TRBV11-3,TRBJ2-1,TRBD2,.
CAWSPLAGVSYEQYF,TGTGCCTGGAGCCCGCTAGCGGGAGTATCCTACGAGCAGTACTTC,TRBV30,TRBJ2-7,TRBD2,.
CASSLHTASGANVLTF,TGTGCCAGCAGCCTCCACACCGCGTCTGGGGCCAACGTCCTGACTTTC,TRBV7-3,TRBJ2-6,.,few
CASSLLQAANTGELFF,TGTGCCAGCAGTTTATTGCAGGCAGCGAACACCGGGGAGCTGTTTTTT,TRBV2,TRBJ2-2,.,many
CASSPTSGASTDTQYF,TGTGCCAGCAGCCCTACTAGCGGGGCTAGCACAGATACGCAGTATTTT,TRBV5-6,TRBJ2-3,TRBD2,.
CASSLLVQETQYF,TGCGCCAGCAGCTTACTAGTTCAAGAGACCCAGTACTTC,TRBV5-1,TRBJ2-5,.,few
CASSKTYEQYF,TGTGCCAGCAGCAAGACCTACGAGCAGTACTTC,TRBV12-3/TRBV12-4,TRBJ2-7,.,few
CARDRVDQETQYF,TGTGCCAGGGACAGGGTCGACCAAGAGACCCAGTACTTC,TRBV6-2/TRBV6-3,TRBJ2-5,TRBD1,few
CASSIVRSSGANVLTF,TGTGCCAGTAGTATAGTTCGGAGCTCTGGGGCCAACGTCCTGACTTTC,TRBV19,TRBJ2-6,.,.
CASNPTAMNTEAFF,TGCGCCAGCAACCCGACAGCTATGAACACTGAAGCTTTCTTT,TRBV10-2,TRBJ1-1,.,.
CASSPRGRPYEQYF,TGTGCCAGCAGTCCCCGGGGACGGCCTTACGAGCAGTACTTC,TRBV6-1,TRBJ2-7,.,.
CASSEGTAQPYGYTF,TGTGCCAGCAGCGAAGGGACCGCCCAGCCCTATGGCTACACCTTC,TRBV6-1,TRBJ1-2,.,many
CASDLPGISTYEQYF,TGTGCTAGTGACCTCCCCGGTATCTCTACCTACGAGCAGTACTTC,TRBV12-5,TRBJ2-7,.,.
CAWRRTGGFEQFF,TGTGCCTGGAGGAGGACAGGGGGCTTTGAGCAGTTCTTC,TRBV30,TRBJ2-1,TRBD1,.
CASSSTLGTQYF,TGTGCCAGCAGCTCCACCCTCGGGACGCAGTATTTT,TRBV7-3,TRBJ2-3,.,few
CASSLRQESNQPQHF,TGTGCCAGCAGTTTAAGACAGGAAAGCAATCAGCCCCAGCATTTT,TRBV28,TRBJ1-5,.,.